Listed below are T cell receptor beta chains from one sample, sequenced in a study of T cell repertoires in cytomegalovirus infection. These receptors have no identified antigens. TCRdb reprocessed the reads with MiXCR, giving one entry per CDR3 protein. The repertoire includes 340,000 or so distinct CDR3 sequences, approximately 25% of them detected once, and 13% sits in the top ten. The material sequenced was cultured PBMCs, taken from culture after CMV antigen stimulation. Receptors were obtained from a human donor in good health (CMV status not recorded). Some clones in this sample may be carry-over from other donors' samples. Each CDR3 is given with its conserved first and last residue. The D gene is left open where the match is weak.

CDR3aa: CASSLAGQHSYEQYF
d_gene: .
j_gene: TRBJ2-7
v_gene: TRBV7-6

CDR3aa: CASSLTGLVSREQYF
d_gene: TRBD2
j_gene: TRBJ2-7
v_gene: TRBV7-3

CDR3aa: CASSFRDRYNEQFF
d_gene: .
j_gene: TRBJ2-1
v_gene: TRBV7-2

CDR3aa: CASSFRGEDSPLHF
d_gene: .
j_gene: TRBJ1-6
v_gene: TRBV7-2

CDR3aa: CASSLLAGWVYEQYF
d_gene: TRBD2
j_gene: TRBJ2-7
v_gene: TRBV6-5

CDR3aa: CASSVANVWSETQYF
d_gene: .
j_gene: TRBJ2-5
v_gene: TRBV9

CDR3aa: CATSDSSGYNYNEQFF
d_gene: TRBD2
j_gene: TRBJ2-1
v_gene: TRBV24-1

CDR3aa: CASRLAGGGMADTQYF
d_gene: TRBD2
j_gene: TRBJ2-3
v_gene: TRBV6-2/TRBV6-3

CDR3aa: CSVESSSGYEQYF
d_gene: .
j_gene: TRBJ2-7
v_gene: TRBV29-1

CDR3aa: CASSLLGGQETQYF
d_gene: .
j_gene: TRBJ2-5
v_gene: TRBV7-2

CDR3aa: CASSYSTATGRMAQYF
d_gene: .
j_gene: TRBJ2-5
v_gene: TRBV6-5

CDR3aa: CASSPKGQTSTDTQYF
d_gene: .
j_gene: TRBJ2-3
v_gene: TRBV5-1

CDR3aa: CASSPGATSLETQYF
d_gene: TRBD2
j_gene: TRBJ2-5
v_gene: TRBV4-3

CDR3aa: CASSLGGRAVIGYTF
d_gene: .
j_gene: TRBJ1-2
v_gene: TRBV7-2

CDR3aa: CASTYDPKRGLNTEAFF
d_gene: .
j_gene: TRBJ1-1
v_gene: TRBV6-2/TRBV6-3

CDR3aa: CAWSRGGGETQYF
d_gene: TRBD2
j_gene: TRBJ2-5
v_gene: TRBV30

CDR3aa: CASSLTLRTAEDTQYF
d_gene: .
j_gene: TRBJ2-3
v_gene: TRBV5-4

CDR3aa: CASSWDSINQPQHF
d_gene: TRBD1
j_gene: TRBJ1-5
v_gene: TRBV4-1

CDR3aa: CASSPWGSSGNADTQYF
d_gene: TRBD2
j_gene: TRBJ2-3
v_gene: TRBV11-3

CDR3aa: CATSRTHSVGGELFF
d_gene: .
j_gene: TRBJ2-2
v_gene: TRBV15

CDR3aa: CASSLGNRVNTEAFF
d_gene: .
j_gene: TRBJ1-1
v_gene: TRBV7-9

CDR3aa: CASSSGSRYEQFF
d_gene: TRBD2
j_gene: TRBJ2-1
v_gene: TRBV6-2/TRBV6-3